Listed here are 20 T cell receptor beta chains from one sample, sequenced in a study of control samples from healthy donors and cancer patients. The table came from immunoSEQ multiplex PCR; TCRdb's copy has only in-frame clones and leaves some out. Of under 150,000 clones listed, 80% to 90% are singletons. Sequences were obtained from blood. The receptors stem from a woman in her thirties in good health.

The chain recombines TRBV2 with TRBJ2-1, with 14 bases matching TRBD2. Germline CDR1 is SNHLY and CDR2 is FYNNEI. Trimming took 2 bases from V and 9 from J; bases not matched to a gene: 3. The CDR3 covers 15 residues. CDR3 in DNA: TGTGCCAGCAGTGAAACGGGACTAGCGGGAGTTGAGCAGTTCTTC. Protein sequence: CASSETGLAGVEQFF.

The V and J genes are TRBV19 and TRBJ1-1; the match to TRBD1 covers 10 bases. Germline V gives CDR1 LNHDA, CDR2 SQIVND (reference sequence). The CDR3 spans 15 residues. V was pared by 5 bases and J by 4 bases, with 7 bases of the junction left unmatched. The DNA for the CDR3 is TGTGCCAGTAGTGGGGACAGGGGAGGAGGCACTGAAGCTTTCTTT. It is translated as CASSGDRGGGTEAFF.

V and J are TRBV5-1 and TRBJ2-1; D not resolved. This CDR3 has 17 residues. CDR1 is SGHRS, CDR2 YFSETQ, per germline. Between the trimmed V and J ends, which lost 1 base and 0 bases, there was a span of 14 bases. CDR3 residues: CASSLSPSPNSYNEQFF. The CDR3 DNA follows: TGCGCCAGCAGCTTGTCCCCCTCCCCTAACTCCTACAATGAGCAGTTCTTC.

This chain uses TRBV6-5 with TRBJ1-5, with D perhaps TRBD1 (6 bases). The CDR3 length is 13 residues. In germline, CDR1 is MNHEY, CDR2 SVGAGI. V was trimmed by 11 bases and J by 3 bases, leaving 14 bases between them. The CDR3: CAVGAGDNQPQHF. Here the CDR3 DNA reads TGTGCCGTCGGGGCAGGGGACAATCAGCCCCAGCATTTT.

The chain links TRBV11-2 to TRBJ2-7; D call uncertain. The CDR3 contains 13 residues. From germline, CDR1 is SGHAT and CDR2 FQNNGV. The ends were cut back, 1 base at V and 3 bases at J, with 7 bases in the middle. CDR3: CASSLAAFYEQYF. The DNA for the CDR3 is TGTGCCAGCAGCTTAGCGGCGTTCTACGAGCAGTACTTC.

CDR3 DNA sequence: TGTGCCAGCAGCGAGGCTCCGGCTAGGGGTGAAGAGACCCAGTACTTC. Amino acid sequence: CASSEAPARGEETQYF. The chain is built from TRBV9 and TRBJ2-5; TRBD1 might be the D (5 bases). Germline CDR1 SGDLS, CDR2 YYNGEE. The CDR3 runs 16 residues. V lost 3 bases and J 3 bases, leaving 18 bases between the germline ends. The full variable domain, completed using reference TRBV9 and TRBJ2-5, is DSGVTQTPKHLITATGQRVTLRCSPRSGDLSVYWYQQSLDQGLQFLIQYYNGEERAKGNILERFSAQQFPDLHSELNLSSLELGDSALYFCASSEAPARGEETQYFGPGTRLLVL.

The V and J genes are TRBV3-1 (or the pseudogene TRBV3-2) and TRBJ2-2, with D unclear. Per the germline V gene, CDR1 is LGHDT and CDR2 is YNNKEL (reference sequence). Deletions cut 4 bases from V and 6 bases from J, with 9 bases between. CDR3 length: 13 residues. CDR3 bases: TGTGCCAGCAGCCGGACCCGCGCCGGGGAGCTGTTTTTT. It specifies CASSRTRAGELFF.

This chain joins TRBV9 and TRBJ1-2; the D gene is possibly TRBD1 (6 bases). CDR1 and CDR2 from the germline V gene are SGDLS and YYNGEE. This CDR3 is 14 amino acids long. Trimming pared 4 bases from V and 3 bases from J, leaving 13 bases between. The CDR3 is CASSTDSGYYGYTF. The CDR3 DNA reads TGTGCCAGCAGCACGGACAGCGGATACTATGGCTACACCTTC.

This sequence joins TRBV2 and TRBJ1-2; the D gene is possibly TRBD1 (6 bases). Germline CDR1 SNHLY, CDR2 FYNNEI. CDR3 length: 14 residues. Trimming took off 2 bases at V and 3 bases at J, with 10 bases between the two ends. For the CDR3, the DNA is TGTGCCAGCAGTGAACTGGGGGCCGACTATGGCTACACCTTC. Its protein is CASSELGADYGYTF.

This chain joins TRBV7-7 and TRBJ2-1, with 10 bases matching TRBD2. The CDR3 contains 15 residues. J gave up 5 bases and V 5 bases, and 6 bases lay outside the gene matches. CDR1 and CDR2 (germline): SSHAT, FNYEAQ (reference sequence). This chain's CDR3 is CASSPRTSGHNEQFF. CDR3 DNA: TGTGCCAGCAGCCCCCGGACTAGCGGCCACAATGAGCAGTTCTTC.

The rearrangement links TRBV11-3 to TRBJ1-3; 8 nucleotides match TRBD1. The V gene's germline CDR1 is SGHNT and CDR2 YENEEA. With V trimmed by 5 bases and J by 7 bases, 7 bases remained unmatched. CDR3 length equals 14 residues. The CDR3 sequence is CASSASGGLNTIYF. The DNA of the CDR3 is TGTGCCAGCAGCGCCTCAGGGGGCCTGAACACCATATATTTT. Combining the CDR3 with reference TRBV11-3 and TRBJ1-3 gives the whole variable domain EAGVVQSPRYKIIEKKQPVAFWCNPISGHNTLYWYLQNLGQGPELLIRYENEEAVDDSQLPKDRFSAERLKGVDSTLKIQPAELGDSAVYLCASSASGGLNTIYFGEGSWLTVV.

This clone has only one observation. The chain is built from TRBV10-3 and TRBJ2-7, with 10 positions matching TRBD2. Germline V gives CDR1 ENHRY, CDR2 SYGVKD. The V gene end was trimmed by 2 bases and the J gene end by 0 bases; junction bases not matched to a gene: 1. The CDR3 has 15 amino acids. CDR3 in amino acids: CAISEASGGSYEQYF. The CDR3 nucleotides read TGTGCCATCAGTGAGGCTAGCGGGGGCTCCTACGAGCAGTACTTC.

This chain joins TRBV6-5 and TRBJ1-2, with D unclear. This CDR3 contains 15 residues. The ends were cut back, 0 bases at V and 3 bases at J, with 11 bases in the middle. Germline CDR1 is MNHEY and CDR2 is SVGAGI. The CDR3 DNA is TGTGCCAGCAGTTACTCCTCGAGAGTAGACTATGGCTACACCTTC. Translation: CASSYSSRVDYGYTF.

The V gene is TRBV28, the J gene TRBJ1-3; perhaps TRBD1 as D (6 bases). Looked up from germline, CDR1 is MDHEN and CDR2 is SYDVKM. The V and J ends lost 2 bases and 0 bases respectively, with 14 bases between them. The CDR3 runs to 17 residues. CDR3 amino acids: CASSLGVQGHSGNTIYF. CDR3 nucleotide sequence: TGTGCCAGCAGTTTAGGGGTACAGGGCCACTCTGGAAACACCATATATTTT.

CDR3 in amino acids: CASSLGREGEKLFF. For the CDR3, the DNA is TGCGCCAGCAGCTTGGGTAGGGAAGGTGAAAAACTGTTTTTT. The gene calls are TRBV5-1 and TRBJ1-4; D gene unclear. The CDR3 is 14 amino acids. The V and J ends lost 0 bases and 7 bases respectively, with 10 bases between them. CDR1 SGHRS and CDR2 YFSETQ come from the germline V gene.

The J gene is TRBJ1-5, the V gene TRBV2; no definite D call. V was shortened by 6 bases and J by 2 bases, with 11 bases between the two germline ends. The germline CDR1 and CDR2 sequences are SNHLY and FYNNEI. The CDR3 covers 14 residues. The CDR3 bases are TGTGCCAGCAGGCAAGCAGGAGGCAATCAGCCCCAGCATTTT. Translating it yields CASRQAGGNQPQHF.

The chain couples TRBV6-1 to TRBJ2-3, with unresolved D. Trimming left V 2 bases short and J 7 bases short, with 13 bases between. Germline loops: CDR1 MNHNS, CDR2 SASEGT. The CDR3 runs 14 residues. Here the CDR3 DNA reads TGTGCCAGCAGTGAACCCAGCCTCCCGAATACGCAGTATTTT. Its translation: CASSEPSLPNTQYF.

The chain joins TRBV5-1 to TRBJ1-3; 9 bases align to TRBD1. This CDR3 is 16 amino acids long. Trimming removed 4 bases from V and 0 bases from J; junction bases left unmatched: 5. Germline V gives CDR1 SGHRS, CDR2 YFSETQ. The CDR3 DNA sequence: TGCGCCAGCAGCGGCGGGACAGGGAACTCTGGAAACACCATATATTTT. Translation: CASSGGTGNSGNTIYF.

The chain is built from TRBV6-4 and TRBJ1-2, with D maybe TRBD1 (6 bases). The CDR3 contains 13 residues. The V end was cut by 7 bases, the J end by 4 bases, with 13 bases between. CDR1 and CDR2 (germline): MRHNA, SNTAGT. As DNA, the CDR3 is TGTGCCAGCACTCCAGGGGTGGGCTATGGCTACACCTTC. The encoded protein is CASTPGVGYGYTF.

J is TRBJ1-2 and V is TRBV19; no definite D call. This CDR3 is 12 amino acids long. Trimming shortened V by 10 bases and J by 8 bases, and 17 bases separated the two germline ends. The germline gives CDR1 LNHDA, CDR2 SQIVND (reference sequence). The CDR3 nucleotides read TGTGCCACCGACCCGGATGCGGGGGGCTACACCTTC. Its translation is CATDPDAGGYTF.